Below are 12 T cell receptor beta chains sequenced from a single sample in a study of cytomegalovirus exposure and HLA in healthy donors. The PCR ran on 60 Vbeta and 13 Jbeta primers. Profiled with immunoSEQ multiplex PCR; TCRdb holds only in-frame clones, not every one. This table holds approximately 140,000 clones. The material sequenced was PBMCs. These receptors originate from a young woman in good health and CMV-seronegative.

The chain joins TRBV27 to TRBJ2-7; the match to TRBD2 covers 8 bases. Germline V gene lookup returns CDR1 MNHEY and CDR2 SMNVEV (reference sequence). This CDR3 contains 19 residues. Losses at the gene ends were 7 bases for V and 3 bases for J; bases not matched to a gene: 23. The CDR3 coding sequence is TGTGCCAGCACCGTTCTGGACAGCTTCGGAGTAGCGGGGTACTACGAGCAGTACGTC. Translating gives CASTVLDSFGVAGYYEQYV.

The rearrangement uses TRBV11-3 and TRBJ2-3, with D uncertain. Germline loops: CDR1 SGHNT, CDR2 YENEEA. CDR3 size: 17 residues. V dropped 2 bases and J dropped 4 bases, with 19 bases sitting between them. The chain's CDR3 is CASSLPTAHIPADTQYF. The CDR3 DNA follows: TGTGCCAGCAGCTTACCCACAGCTCATATCCCGGCAGATACGCAGTATTTT. The full variable domain, its missing parts supplied by reference TRBV11-3 and TRBJ2-3, is EAGVVQSPRYKIIEKKQPVAFWCNPISGHNTLYWYLQNLGQGPELLIRYENEEAVDDSQLPKDRFSAERLKGVDSTLKIQPAELGDSAVYLCASSLPTAHIPADTQYFGPGTRLTVL.

The chain combines TRBV6-1 with TRBJ2-1, with TRBD2 matching 10 bases. Germline V gene sequence: CDR1 MNHNS, CDR2 SASEGT. Losses at the gene ends were 3 bases for V and 7 bases for J; bases not matched to a gene: 6. The CDR3 runs 15 residues. This chain's CDR3 is CASSDLAGAWNEQFF. CDR3 in DNA: TGTGCCAGCAGTGACCTAGCGGGAGCCTGGAATGAGCAGTTCTTC.

The chain couples TRBV25-1 to TRBJ1-2; TRBD1 is a possible D gene (5 bases). The CDR3 runs 13 residues. Germline CDR1 reads MGHDK; CDR2 reads SYGVNS. V lost 5 bases and J 5 bases, leaving 12 bases between the germline ends. As DNA, the CDR3 is TGTGCCAGCAGTCCAGCAGGGTGGTATGGCTACACCTTC. Amino acids: CASSPAGWYGYTF.

The rearrangement uses TRBV4-1 and TRBJ1-4; D is uncertain. V lost 2 bases and J lost 7, with 5 bases in between. Looked up from germline, CDR1 is MGHRA and CDR2 is YSYEKL. The CDR3 runs to 12 residues. The DNA of the CDR3 is TGCGCCAGCAGCCAACCCCTTGAAAAACTGTTTTTT. Residues: CASSQPLEKLFF.

The V and J genes are TRBV7-2 and TRBJ1-5; D uncertain. The V gene lost 3 bases and the J gene lost 5 bases, with 11 bases spanning the gap. CDR1 is SGHTA, CDR2 FQGNSA, per germline. The CDR3 totals 14 residues. The CDR3 loop is CASSFTGPDQPQHF. CDR3 in DNA: TGTGCCAGCAGCTTCACGGGTCCGGATCAGCCCCAGCATTTT.

The chain joins TRBV27 to TRBJ1-1; D gene ambiguous. CDR1 is MNHEY, CDR2 SMNVEV, per germline (reference sequence). This CDR3 has 15 residues. With 2 bases removed from V and 0 bases from J, the gap between germline ends came to 10 bases. The CDR3 region has the DNA TGTGCCAGCAGTTTACACCGGGATTTGAACACTGAAGCTTTCTTT. Its protein product is CASSLHRDLNTEAFF.

The chain employs TRBV7-8 and TRBJ2-7, with TRBD1 matching over 7 bases. This CDR3 is built from 17 residues. Germline V CDR1 and CDR2: SGHVS, FQNEAQ. The junction had 9 bases not matched to a gene; V was cut back by 0 bases and J by 1 base. Written as DNA, the CDR3 is TGTGCCAGCAGCTTAGCGGGACAGTCCACACCATCCTACGAGCAGTACGTC. Protein sequence: CASSLAGQSTPSYEQYV.

The chain has TRBV19 and TRBJ2-5; D may be TRBD2 (5 bases). Trimming removed 7 bases at V and 1 base at J, with 13 bases between. The CDR3 contains 14 residues. The germline V gene has CDR1 LNHDA and CDR2 SQIVND (reference sequence). The CDR3 sequence: CASTTASGQETQYF. CDR3 DNA sequence: TGTGCCAGTACGACTGCGAGCGGCCAAGAGACCCAGTACTTC.

CDR3 coding DNA: TGTGCCCTAATGCGGGGAACCAGCTACGAGCAGTACTTC. It encodes CALMRGTSYEQYF. This chain connects TRBV6-1 to TRBJ2-7; TRBD2 is a possible D gene (6 bases). The ends were cut back, 11 bases at V and 3 bases at J, with 17 bases in the middle. The CDR3 length is 13 residues. In germline, CDR1 is MNHNS, CDR2 SASEGT.

The chain couples TRBV2 to TRBJ1-2; D possibly corresponds to TRBD1 (6 bases). Trimming took off 8 bases at V and 4 bases at J, with 11 bases between the two ends. CDR3 size: 12 residues. Per germline, CDR1 SNHLY and CDR2 FYNNEI. CDR3 bases: TGTGCCAGCGGGGGACAACCCTATGGCTACACCTTC. Translation gives CASGGQPYGYTF. Using reference TRBV2 and TRBJ1-2 for the parts outside the CDR3, the full variable domain is EPEVTQTPSHQVTQMGQEVILRCVPISNHLYFYWYRQILGQKVEFLVSFYNNEISEKSEIFDDQFSVERPDGSNFTLKIRSTKLEDSAMYFCASGGQPYGYTFGSGTRLTVV.

The chain's CDR3 is CASSPVAGNNQPQHF. CDR3 DNA sequence: TGTGCCAGCTCACCAGTGGCAGGCAACAATCAGCCCCAGCATTTT. This chain connects TRBV18 to TRBJ1-5; D not certain. Germline assignment: CDR1 KGHSH and CDR2 LQKENI. Trimming pared 2 bases from V and 3 bases from J, leaving 11 bases between. The CDR3 extends over 15 amino acids.